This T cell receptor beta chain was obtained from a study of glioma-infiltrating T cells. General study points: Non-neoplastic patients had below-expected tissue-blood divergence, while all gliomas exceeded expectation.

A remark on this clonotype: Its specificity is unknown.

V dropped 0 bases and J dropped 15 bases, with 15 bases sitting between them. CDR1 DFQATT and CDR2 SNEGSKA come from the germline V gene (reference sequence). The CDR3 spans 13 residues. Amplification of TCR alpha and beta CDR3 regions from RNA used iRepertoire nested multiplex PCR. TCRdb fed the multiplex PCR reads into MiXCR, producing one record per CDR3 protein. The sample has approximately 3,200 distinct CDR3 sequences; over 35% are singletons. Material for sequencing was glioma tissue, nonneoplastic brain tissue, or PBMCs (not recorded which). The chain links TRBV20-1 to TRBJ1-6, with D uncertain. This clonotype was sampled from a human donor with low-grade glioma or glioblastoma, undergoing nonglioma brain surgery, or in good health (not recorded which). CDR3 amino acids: CSARDPSGPHLHF. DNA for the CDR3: TGCAGTGCTAGAGATCCCTCCGGGCCACACCTCCACTTT.